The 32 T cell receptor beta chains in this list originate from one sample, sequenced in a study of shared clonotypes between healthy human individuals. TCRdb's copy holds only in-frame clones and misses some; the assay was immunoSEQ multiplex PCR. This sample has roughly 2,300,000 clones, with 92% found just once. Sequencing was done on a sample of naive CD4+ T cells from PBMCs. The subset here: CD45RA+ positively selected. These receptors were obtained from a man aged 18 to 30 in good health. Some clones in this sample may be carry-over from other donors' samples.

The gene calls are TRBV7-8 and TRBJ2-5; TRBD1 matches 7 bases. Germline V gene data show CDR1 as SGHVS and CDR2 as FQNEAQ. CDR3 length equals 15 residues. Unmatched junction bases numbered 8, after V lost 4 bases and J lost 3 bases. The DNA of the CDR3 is TGTGCCAGCAGCTCTAGACAGGGAAGAGAAGAGACCCAGTACTTC. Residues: CASSSRQGREETQYF.

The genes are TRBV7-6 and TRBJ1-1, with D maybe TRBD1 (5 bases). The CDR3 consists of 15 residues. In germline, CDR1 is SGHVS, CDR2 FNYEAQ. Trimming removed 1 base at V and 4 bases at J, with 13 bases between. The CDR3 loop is CASSLVRGDGTEAFF. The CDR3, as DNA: TGTGCCAGCAGCTTAGTCAGAGGGGACGGCACTGAAGCTTTCTTT.

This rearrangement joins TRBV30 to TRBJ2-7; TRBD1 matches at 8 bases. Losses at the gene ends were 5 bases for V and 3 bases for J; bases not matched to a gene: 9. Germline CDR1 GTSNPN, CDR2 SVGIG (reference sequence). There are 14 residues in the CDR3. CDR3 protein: CAWAQGAQVYEQYF. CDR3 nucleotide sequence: TGTGCCTGGGCCCAGGGGGCGCAGGTCTACGAGCAGTACTTC.

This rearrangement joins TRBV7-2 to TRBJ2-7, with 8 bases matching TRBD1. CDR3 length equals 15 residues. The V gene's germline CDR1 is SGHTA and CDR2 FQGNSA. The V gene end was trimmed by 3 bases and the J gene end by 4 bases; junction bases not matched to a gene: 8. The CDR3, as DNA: TGTGCCAGCAGCTTTTCCGGGACAGGTCAGTACGAGCAGTACTTC. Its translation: CASSFSGTGQYEQYF.

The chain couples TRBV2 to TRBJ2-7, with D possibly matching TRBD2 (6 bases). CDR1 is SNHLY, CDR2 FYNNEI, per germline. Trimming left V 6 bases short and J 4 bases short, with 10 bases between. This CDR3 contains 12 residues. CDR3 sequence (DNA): TGTGCCAGCAGCCGAGGAGGGTACGAGCAGTACTTC. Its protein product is CASSRGGYEQYF.

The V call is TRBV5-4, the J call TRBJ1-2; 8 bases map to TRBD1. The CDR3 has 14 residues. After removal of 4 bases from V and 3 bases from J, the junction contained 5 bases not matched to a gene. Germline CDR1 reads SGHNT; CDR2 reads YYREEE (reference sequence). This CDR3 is CASSTKTGDYGYTF. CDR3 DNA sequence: TGTGCCAGCAGCACTAAGACAGGGGACTATGGCTACACCTTC.

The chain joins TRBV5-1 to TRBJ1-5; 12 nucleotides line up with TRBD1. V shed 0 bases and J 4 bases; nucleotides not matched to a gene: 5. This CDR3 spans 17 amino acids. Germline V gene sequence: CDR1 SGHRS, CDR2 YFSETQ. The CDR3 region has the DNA TGCGCCAGCAGCTTGGGGGGACAGGGGGCCCCGAATCAGCCCCAGCATTTT. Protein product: CASSLGGQGAPNQPQHF.

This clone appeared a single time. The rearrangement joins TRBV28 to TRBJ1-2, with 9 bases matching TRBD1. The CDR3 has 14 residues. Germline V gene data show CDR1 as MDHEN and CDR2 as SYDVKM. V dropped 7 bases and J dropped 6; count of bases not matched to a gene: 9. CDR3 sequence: CASTRDRALNGYTF. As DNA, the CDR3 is TGTGCCAGCACAAGGGACAGGGCCTTGAATGGCTACACCTTC.

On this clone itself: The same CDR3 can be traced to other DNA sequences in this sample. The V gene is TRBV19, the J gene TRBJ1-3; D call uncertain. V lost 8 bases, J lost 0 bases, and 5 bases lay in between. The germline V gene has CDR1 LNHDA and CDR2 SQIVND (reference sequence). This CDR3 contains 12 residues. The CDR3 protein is CASRSSGNTIYF. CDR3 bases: TGTGCCAGTCGGTCCTCTGGAAACACCATATATTTT.

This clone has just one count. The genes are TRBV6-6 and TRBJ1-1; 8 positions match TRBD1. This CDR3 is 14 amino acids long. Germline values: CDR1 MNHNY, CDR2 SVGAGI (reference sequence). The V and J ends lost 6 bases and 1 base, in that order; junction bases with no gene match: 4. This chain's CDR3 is CASRAGTGNTEAFF. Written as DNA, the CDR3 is TGTGCCAGCAGGGCCGGGACAGGGAACACTGAAGCTTTCTTT.

CDR3 nucleotide sequence: TGCAGCGTTGATATAACAGGGGGCGGAACTAATGAAAAACTGTTTTTT. Translation gives CSVDITGGGTNEKLFF. V and J are TRBV29-1 and TRBJ1-4, with 9 bases identical to TRBD1. The V segment lost 3 bases and the J segment 1 base; nucleotides outside the gene matches: 6. Germline V lookup: CDR1 SQVTM, CDR2 ANQGSEA. The CDR3 has 16 amino acids.

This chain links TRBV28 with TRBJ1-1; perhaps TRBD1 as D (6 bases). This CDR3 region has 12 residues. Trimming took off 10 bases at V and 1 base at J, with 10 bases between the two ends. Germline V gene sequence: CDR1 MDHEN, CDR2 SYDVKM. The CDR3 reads CATQGRNTEAFF. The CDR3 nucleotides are TGTGCCACTCAGGGGAGGAACACTGAAGCTTTCTTT.

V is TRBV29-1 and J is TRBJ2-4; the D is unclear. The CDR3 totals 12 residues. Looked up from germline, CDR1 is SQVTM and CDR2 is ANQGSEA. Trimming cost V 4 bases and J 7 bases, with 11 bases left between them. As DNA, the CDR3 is TGCAGCGTTGTAGTAGGTCAGAACATTCAGTACTTC. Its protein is CSVVVGQNIQYF.

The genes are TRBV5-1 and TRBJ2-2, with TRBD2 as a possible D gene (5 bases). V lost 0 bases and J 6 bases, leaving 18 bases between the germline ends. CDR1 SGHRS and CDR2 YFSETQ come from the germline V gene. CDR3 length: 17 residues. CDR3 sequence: CASSLAPVGERPGELFF. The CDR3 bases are TGCGCCAGCAGCTTGGCGCCGGTGGGAGAGAGGCCCGGGGAGCTGTTTTTT. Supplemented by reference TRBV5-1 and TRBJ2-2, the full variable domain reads KAGVTQTPRYLIKTRGQQVTLSCSPISGHRSVSWYQQTPGQGLQFLFEYFSETQRNKGNFPGRFSGRQFSNSRSEMNVSTLELGDSALYLCASSLAPVGERPGELFFGEGSRLTVL.

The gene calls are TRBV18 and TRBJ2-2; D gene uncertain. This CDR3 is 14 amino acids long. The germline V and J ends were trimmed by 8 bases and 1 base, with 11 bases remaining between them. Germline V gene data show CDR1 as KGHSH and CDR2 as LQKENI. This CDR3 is CASTEQLNTGELFF. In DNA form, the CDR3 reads TGTGCCAGCACGGAGCAGCTGAACACCGGGGAGCTGTTTTTT. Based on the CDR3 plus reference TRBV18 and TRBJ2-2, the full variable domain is NAGVMQNPRHLVRRRGQEARLRCSPMKGHSHVYWYRQLPEEGLKFMVYLQKENIIDESGMPKERFSAEFPKEGPSILRIQQVVRGDSAAYFCASTEQLNTGELFFGEGSRLTVL.

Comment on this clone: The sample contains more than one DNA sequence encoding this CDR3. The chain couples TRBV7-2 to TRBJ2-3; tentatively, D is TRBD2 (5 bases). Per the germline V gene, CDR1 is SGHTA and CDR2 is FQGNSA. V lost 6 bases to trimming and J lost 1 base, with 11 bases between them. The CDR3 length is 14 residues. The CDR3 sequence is CASSLGSGTDTQYF. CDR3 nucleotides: TGTGCCAGCAGTCTTGGGAGCGGCACAGATACGCAGTATTTT.

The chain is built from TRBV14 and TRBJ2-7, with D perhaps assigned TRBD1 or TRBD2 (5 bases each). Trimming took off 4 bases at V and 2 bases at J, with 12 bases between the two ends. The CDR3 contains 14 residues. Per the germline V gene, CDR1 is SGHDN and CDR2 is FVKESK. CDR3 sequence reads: CASSLRDRAYEQYF. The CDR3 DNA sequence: TGTGCCAGCAGCCTGAGGGACCGTGCCTACGAGCAGTACTTC.

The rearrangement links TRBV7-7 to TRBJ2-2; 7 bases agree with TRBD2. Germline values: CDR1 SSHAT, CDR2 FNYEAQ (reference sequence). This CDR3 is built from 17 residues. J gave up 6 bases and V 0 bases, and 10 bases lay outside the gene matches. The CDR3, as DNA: TGTGCCAGCAGCTTAGCGGGCCTAGCGGCGACTCCCGGGGAGCTGTTTTTT. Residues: CASSLAGLAATPGELFF.

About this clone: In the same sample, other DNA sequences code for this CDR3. The CDR3 nucleotides read TGTGCCAGCAGCCCTCGCACTAGCGGGAGTACAGATACGCAGTATTTT. Encoded protein: CASSPRTSGSTDTQYF. The genes are TRBV9 and TRBJ2-3; TRBD2 matches 11 bases. The CDR3 sequence is 16 residues long. The V and J ends lost 4 bases and 3 bases, in that order; junction bases with no gene match: 7. Germline assignment: CDR1 SGDLS and CDR2 YYNGEE.

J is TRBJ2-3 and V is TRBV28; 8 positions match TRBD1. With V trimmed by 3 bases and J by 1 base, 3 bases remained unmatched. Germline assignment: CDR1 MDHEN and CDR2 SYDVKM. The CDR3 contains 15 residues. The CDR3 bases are TGTGCCAGCAGTTTCCCGACAGGGGGCACAGATACGCAGTATTTT. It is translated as CASSFPTGGTDTQYF.

For the CDR3, the DNA is TGCAGTGCTAGACAGGCGGAGACCCAGTACTTC. Its translation is CSARQAETQYF. This chain joins TRBV20-1 and TRBJ2-5; D is uncertain. V dropped 2 bases and J dropped 5 bases, with 6 bases sitting between them. Germline V gene lookup returns CDR1 DFQATT and CDR2 SNEGSKA (reference sequence). This CDR3 region has 11 residues.

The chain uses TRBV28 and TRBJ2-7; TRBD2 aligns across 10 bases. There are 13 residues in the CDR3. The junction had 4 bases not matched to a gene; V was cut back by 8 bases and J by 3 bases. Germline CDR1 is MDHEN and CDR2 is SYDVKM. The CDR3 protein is CASHLAGGYEQYF. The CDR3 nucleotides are TGTGCCAGCCATTTAGCGGGGGGCTACGAGCAGTACTTC.

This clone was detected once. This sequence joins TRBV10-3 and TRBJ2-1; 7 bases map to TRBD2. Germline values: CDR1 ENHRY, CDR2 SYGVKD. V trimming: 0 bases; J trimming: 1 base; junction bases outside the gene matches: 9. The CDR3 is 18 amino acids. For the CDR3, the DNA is TGTGCCATCAGTGAGTCGGTTCGCGGGAGTGGATCCTACAATGAGCAGTTCTTC. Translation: CAISESVRGSGSYNEQFF.

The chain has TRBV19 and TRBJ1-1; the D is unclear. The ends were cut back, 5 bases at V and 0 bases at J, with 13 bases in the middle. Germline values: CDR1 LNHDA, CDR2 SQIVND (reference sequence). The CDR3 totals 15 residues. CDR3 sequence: CASSVGTVMNTEAFF. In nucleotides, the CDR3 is TGTGCCAGTAGTGTAGGAACAGTCATGAACACTGAAGCTTTCTTT.

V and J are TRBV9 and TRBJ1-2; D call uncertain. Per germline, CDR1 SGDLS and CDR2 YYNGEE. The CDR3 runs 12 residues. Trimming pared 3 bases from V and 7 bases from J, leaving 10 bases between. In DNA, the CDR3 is TGTGCCAGCAGCGGTCTTCGGGGTGGCTACACCTTC. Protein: CASSGLRGGYTF.

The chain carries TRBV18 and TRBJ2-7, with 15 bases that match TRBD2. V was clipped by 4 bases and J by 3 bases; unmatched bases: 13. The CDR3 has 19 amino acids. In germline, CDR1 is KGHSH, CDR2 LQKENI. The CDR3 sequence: CASSLLGTSGRFAIYEQYF. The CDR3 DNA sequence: TGTGCCAGCTCACTGCTCGGGACTAGCGGGAGGTTCGCCATCTACGAGCAGTACTTC.

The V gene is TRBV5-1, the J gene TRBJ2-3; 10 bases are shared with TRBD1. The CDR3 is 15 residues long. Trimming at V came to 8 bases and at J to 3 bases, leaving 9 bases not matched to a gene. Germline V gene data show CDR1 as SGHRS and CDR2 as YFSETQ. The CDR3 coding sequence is TGCGCCAGTGTTAGCCGGGACAGGGGAACAGATACGCAGTATTTT. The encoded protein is CASVSRDRGTDTQYF.

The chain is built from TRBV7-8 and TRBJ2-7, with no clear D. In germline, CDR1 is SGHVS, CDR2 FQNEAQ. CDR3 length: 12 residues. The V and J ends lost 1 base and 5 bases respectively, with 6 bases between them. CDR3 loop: CASSLGTDEQYF. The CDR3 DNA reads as TGTGCCAGCAGCTTAGGGACCGACGAGCAGTACTTC.

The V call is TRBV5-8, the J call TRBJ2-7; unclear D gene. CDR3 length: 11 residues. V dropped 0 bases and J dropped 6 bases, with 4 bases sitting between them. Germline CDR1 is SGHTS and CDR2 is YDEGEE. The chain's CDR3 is CASSLAREQYF. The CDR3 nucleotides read TGTGCCAGCAGCTTGGCGCGCGAGCAGTACTTC.

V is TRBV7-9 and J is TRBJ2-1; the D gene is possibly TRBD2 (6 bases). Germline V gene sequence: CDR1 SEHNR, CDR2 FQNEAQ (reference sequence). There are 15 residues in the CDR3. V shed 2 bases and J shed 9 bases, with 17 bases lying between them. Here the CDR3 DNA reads TGTGCCAGCAGCTTATTGGGGGGAATGAGCCGTGAGCAGTTCTTC. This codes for CASSLLGGMSREQFF.

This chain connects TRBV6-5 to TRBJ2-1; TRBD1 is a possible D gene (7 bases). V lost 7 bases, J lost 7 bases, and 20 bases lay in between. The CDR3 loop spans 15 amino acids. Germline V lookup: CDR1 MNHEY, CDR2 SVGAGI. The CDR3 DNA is TGTGCCAGCACACTTGGCAGGGGGGCATGGAATGAGCAGTTCTTC. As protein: CASTLGRGAWNEQFF.

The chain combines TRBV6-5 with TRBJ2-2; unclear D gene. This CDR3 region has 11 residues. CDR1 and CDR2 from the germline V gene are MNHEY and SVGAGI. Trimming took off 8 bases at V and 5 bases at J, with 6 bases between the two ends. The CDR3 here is CASFQTGELFF. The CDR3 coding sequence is TGTGCCAGCTTCCAGACCGGGGAGCTGTTTTTT.